The 30 T cell receptor beta chains below were found in one sample sequenced in a study of sequential checkpoint blockade in melanoma. Treatment of the sample: randomized to nivolumab then ipilimumab (arm A) or the reverse (arm B). Measured with immunoSEQ multiplex PCR; TCRdb has only the in-frame clones, and not every one. The sample yields about 14,000 clones, less than 85% seen once. The sequences come from CD8+ T cells sorted from blood (inferred from file names), collected from a patient given nivolumab and ipilimumab in sequence. The receptors were gathered from a human patient with melanoma. Some clones in this sample may be carry-over from other donors' samples.

V gene TRBV30 combines with J gene TRBJ1-2; no reliable D call. Germline CDR1 is GTSNPN and CDR2 is SVGIG (reference sequence). The CDR3 runs to 16 residues. V was clipped by 0 bases and J by 4 bases, with 18 bases between them. CDR3 in amino acids: CAWSVLGRRSLYGYTF. The CDR3 DNA is TGTGCCTGGAGTGTATTGGGCCGACGTTCGCTCTATGGCTACACCTTC.

This chain uses TRBV27 with TRBJ1-5; no firm D call. V lost 4 bases, J lost 11 bases, and 15 bases lay in between. The CDR3 spans 13 residues. Germline values: CDR1 MNHEY, CDR2 SMNVEV (reference sequence). CDR3 coding DNA: TGTGCCAGCAGTTCAACGGCCTCGCGGGCCCAGCATTTT. This translates into CASSSTASRAQHF.

This chain connects TRBV7-2 to TRBJ2-2; no clear D gene. CDR3 length: 15 residues. The V gene lost 2 bases and the J gene lost 7 bases, with 14 bases spanning the gap. Germline CDR1 SGHTA, CDR2 FQGNSA. The CDR3 here is CASSLIRLNGGELFF. Written as DNA, the CDR3 is TGTGCCAGCAGCTTAATCCGACTGAACGGCGGGGAGCTGTTTTTT.

The sample holds a few counts of this clone. V gene TRBV7-9 combines with J gene TRBJ1-1; D is possibly TRBD1 (6 bases). Trimming shortened V by 7 bases and J by 4 bases, and 16 bases separated the two germline ends. Looked up from germline, CDR1 is SEHNR and CDR2 is FQNEAQ (reference sequence). This CDR3 comprises 14 residues. This CDR3 is CASIPTGSITEAFF. DNA of the CDR3: TGTGCCAGCATCCCGACAGGTTCCATCACTGAAGCTTTCTTT.

The chain has TRBV4-3 and TRBJ2-7; 9 nucleotides agree with TRBD1. The CDR3 is 15 residues long. The trim removed 3 bases at V and 4 bases at J, leaving 7 bases unmatched. CDR1 is LGHNA, CDR2 YSLEER, per germline. CDR3 region: CASSQVWTGVYEQYF. CDR3 nucleotide sequence: TGCGCCAGCAGCCAGGTTTGGACAGGGGTGTACGAGCAGTACTTC.

The chain combines TRBV27 with TRBJ2-7, with TRBD1 matching over 9 bases. The V gene's germline CDR1 is MNHEY and CDR2 SMNVEV (reference sequence). The ends lost 7 bases at V and 4 bases at J; junction bases unmatched: 11. The CDR3 spans 15 residues. This CDR3 is CASTYRQGVRYEQYF. The CDR3, as DNA: TGTGCCAGCACCTATCGACAGGGGGTACGGTACGAGCAGTACTTC.

J is TRBJ2-3 and V is TRBV6-6, with a possible D match to TRBD2 (6 bases). V shed 10 bases and J shed 3 bases, with 11 bases lying between them. The germline gives CDR1 MNHNY, CDR2 SVGAGI (reference sequence). This CDR3 is built from 12 residues. The CDR3 protein is CATSEFTDTQYF. The CDR3 DNA is TGTGCCACTAGCGAATTTACAGATACGCAGTATTTT.

The genes are TRBV28 and TRBJ1-1; D is possibly TRBD1 (6 bases). The CDR3 sequence is 13 residues long. Between the trimmed V and J ends, which lost 4 bases and 1 base, there was a span of 7 bases. Germline values: CDR1 MDHEN, CDR2 SYDVKM. CDR3 sequence: CASSWTANTEAFF. The CDR3 DNA follows: TGTGCCAGCAGTTGGACAGCGAACACTGAAGCTTTCTTT. Filled out from reference TRBV28 and TRBJ1-1, the complete variable domain reads DVKVTQSSRYLVKRTGEKVFLECVQDMDHENMFWYRQDPGLGLRLIYFSYDVKMKEKGDIPEGYSVSREKKERFSLILESASTNQTSMYLCASSWTANTEAFFGQGTRLTVV.

The V call is TRBV6-5, the J call TRBJ1-2, with D possibly matching TRBD1 (5 bases). With 2 bases removed from V and 2 bases from J, the gap between germline ends came to 6 bases. The CDR3 consists of 13 residues. Per germline, CDR1 MNHEY and CDR2 SVGAGI. CDR3 in DNA: TGTGCCAGCAGTTACAACAGGAACTATGGCTACACCTTC. It specifies CASSYNRNYGYTF.

This chain connects TRBV4-3 to TRBJ1-1, with D possibly TRBD1 on 6 matching bases. V was clipped by 0 bases and J by 3 bases, with 8 bases between them. The length of the CDR3 is 14 residues. Germline CDR1 and CDR2: LGHNA and YSLEER. As DNA, the CDR3 is TGCGCCAGCAGCCAAGAAGGGGGTCACACTGAAGCTTTCTTT. Its translation: CASSQEGGHTEAFF.

V is TRBV7-9 and J is TRBJ2-7; the D gene is possibly TRBD2 (5 bases). The V and J ends lost 4 bases and 0 bases respectively, with 16 bases between them. There are 16 residues in the CDR3. Germline V gives CDR1 SEHNR, CDR2 FQNEAQ (reference sequence). CDR3 sequence reads: CASSSSLVRDSYEQYF. CDR3 coding DNA: TGTGCCAGCAGCTCCAGTCTGGTACGGGACTCCTACGAGCAGTACTTC.

The rearrangement uses TRBV7-9 and TRBJ2-7; 8 bases agree with TRBD1. V dropped 1 base and J dropped 0; count of bases not matched to a gene: 8. This CDR3 is 17 amino acids long. The germline CDR1 and CDR2 sequences are SEHNR and FQNEAQ (reference sequence). CDR3 coding DNA: TGTGCCAGCAGCTTAGGTGAAGCAGGGGGCCACTCCTACGAGCAGTACTTC. This encodes CASSLGEAGGHSYEQYF.

As concerns this clone: Different DNA sequences within this sample yield the same CDR3. V gene TRBV4-1 combines with J gene TRBJ2-2; 9 bases are shared with TRBD1. The J segment lost 0 bases and the V segment lost 1 base, leaving 6 bases of the junction unmatched. The V gene's germline CDR1 is MGHRA and CDR2 YSYEKL. The CDR3 sequence is 18 residues long. CDR3 in DNA: TGCGCCAGCAGCCAAGGTCCTGGGACAGGGTCGAACACCGGGGAGCTGTTTTTT. Translation gives CASSQGPGTGSNTGELFF.

This clone was seen a handful of times. The V and J genes are TRBV4-2 and TRBJ2-7; 8 positions agree with TRBD1. Germline V lookup: CDR1 LGHNA, CDR2 YNFKEQ. The junction had 13 bases not matched to a gene; V was cut back by 3 bases and J by 0 bases. This CDR3 has 18 amino acids. The CDR3 DNA sequence: TGTGCCAGCAGCCAGTCCGGGACAGGTGCTTTCAACTCCTACGAGCAGTACTTC. It yields the protein CASSQSGTGAFNSYEQYF.

Notes on this clone: At one of its ends the junction is not consistent with the germline gene, which may arise from a read error. V and J are TRBV7-7 and TRBJ2-7; 7 bases fit TRBD2. CDR3 length equals 15 residues. The V gene's germline CDR1 is SSHAT and CDR2 FNYEAQ (reference sequence). CDR3 residues: CASSLAAGEEYEQYF. Written as DNA, the CDR3 is TGTGCTAGCAGCTTAGCGGCGGGGGAGGAGTACGAGCAGTACTTC.

The chain carries TRBV27 and TRBJ1-2; D is unresolved. There are 13 residues in the CDR3. Germline V gene lookup returns CDR1 MNHEY and CDR2 SMNVEV (reference sequence). Deletions cut 2 bases from V and 5 bases from J, with 9 bases between. The DNA for the CDR3 is TGTGCCAGCAGTTTAACGAGATATTATGGCTACACCTTC. Translation: CASSLTRYYGYTF.

This rearrangement joins TRBV6-6 to TRBJ2-7; TRBD2 might be the D (6 bases). The germline V gene encodes CDR1 MNHNY and CDR2 SVGAGI (reference sequence). CDR3 length equals 14 residues. V was trimmed by 0 bases and J by 3 bases, leaving 9 bases between them. The CDR3 DNA reads TGTGCCAGCAGTTACTCGGCGGGGTTCTACGAGCAGTACTTC. Its protein product is CASSYSAGFYEQYF.

This sequence joins TRBV2 and TRBJ1-1; 8 bases are shared with TRBD1. Germline CDR1 is SNHLY and CDR2 is FYNNEI. This CDR3 has 15 amino acids. With 4 bases clipped from V and 1 base from J, the junction kept 5 bases outside the gene matches. The CDR3 protein is CASSGMDRENTEAFF. In DNA form, the CDR3 reads TGTGCCAGCAGTGGTATGGACAGGGAGAACACTGAAGCTTTCTTT.

The chain links TRBV9 to TRBJ1-1; 8 bases match TRBD1. Germline values: CDR1 SGDLS, CDR2 YYNGEE. After removal of 8 bases from V and 5 bases from J, the junction contained 5 bases not matched to a gene. CDR3 size: 12 residues. The CDR3 region has the DNA TGTGCCAGTGACAGGGGAGGAACTGAAGCTTTCTTT. This encodes CASDRGGTEAFF.

This clone was found a few times. The chain combines TRBV19 with TRBJ2-7; 7 nucleotides agree with TRBD2. The CDR3 covers 14 residues. From germline, CDR1 is LNHDA and CDR2 SQIVND (reference sequence). Trimming cost V 5 bases and J 7 bases; bases outside gene matches: 11. The CDR3 spells CASSPTMRAGEQYF. In nucleotides, the CDR3 is TGTGCCAGTAGTCCGACGATGCGAGCGGGGGAGCAGTACTTC.

V gene TRBV15 combines with J gene TRBJ1-6; D is unresolved. Germline CDR1 LNHNV, CDR2 YYDKDF (reference sequence). This CDR3 spans 13 amino acids. The V end was cut by 5 bases, the J end by 10 bases, with 12 bases between. CDR3: CATSPGLRSPLHF. The CDR3 DNA sequence: TGTGCCACCAGCCCGGGGTTGCGCTCACCCCTCCACTTT.

This chain links TRBV5-8 with TRBJ1-2; 7 bases fit TRBD1. The CDR3 length is 16 residues. CDR1 is SGHTS and CDR2 is YDEGEE in the germline V gene. V lost 2 bases, J lost 0 bases, and 7 bases stayed unmatched. The CDR3 sequence is CASSLRTGTANYGYTF. The CDR3 DNA sequence: TGTGCCAGCAGCTTACGGACAGGAACAGCTAACTATGGCTACACCTTC.

The DNA for the CDR3 is TGTGCCAGCAGTTTATCAGGGGTGCGTAATCAGCCCCAGCATTTT. Its protein product is CASSLSGVRNQPQHF. The chain recombines TRBV27 with TRBJ1-5; TRBD1 is a possible D gene (5 bases). V shed 0 bases and J shed 4 bases, with 10 bases lying between them. The germline V gene encodes CDR1 MNHEY and CDR2 SMNVEV (reference sequence). There are 15 residues in the CDR3.

The rearrangement uses TRBV2 and TRBJ2-2; 8 nucleotides line up with TRBD2. Per germline, CDR1 SNHLY and CDR2 FYNNEI. With 3 bases clipped from V and 6 bases from J, the junction kept 9 bases outside the gene matches. CDR3 size: 16 residues. The DNA for the CDR3 is TGTGCCAGCAGTGATCGGCGGGGGGCCTTCCCCGGGGAGCTGTTTTTT. Its protein is CASSDRRGAFPGELFF.

The chain couples TRBV4-1 to TRBJ2-7; no clear D gene. This CDR3 has 20 residues. Germline V gene lookup returns CDR1 MGHRA and CDR2 YSYEKL. V was shortened by 0 bases and J by 2 bases, with 26 bases between the two germline ends. The CDR3 is CASSQEETNTAKRLAYEQYF. CDR3 bases: TGCGCCAGCAGCCAAGAGGAGACCAACACGGCGAAAAGGCTAGCCTACGAGCAGTACTTC.

In DNA, the CDR3 is TGTGCCAGTAGTTCCTACGTGAATGAGCAGTTCTTC. Protein product: CASSSYVNEQFF. The V and J genes are TRBV19 and TRBJ2-1; D unresolved. CDR1 is LNHDA and CDR2 is SQIVND in the germline V gene (reference sequence). The V end lost 5 bases, the J end lost 7 bases, and 9 bases lay between the germline ends. CDR3 length: 12 residues.

This clone has a handful of counts. The chain is built from TRBV5-5 and TRBJ2-1; 10 positions agree with TRBD1. The junction had 9 bases not matched to a gene; V was cut back by 4 bases and J by 5 bases. The CDR3 consists of 16 residues. Germline CDR1 and CDR2: SGHKS and YYEKEE (reference sequence). Here the CDR3 DNA reads TGTGCCAGCAGCACCAGGGACAGGGGACTCGACAATGAGCAGTTCTTC. Its translation: CASSTRDRGLDNEQFF.

This clone has just a few counts. The CDR3 region is CASSQGQGVNTEAFF. The DNA for the CDR3 is TGCGCCAGCAGCCAGGGACAGGGGGTAAACACTGAAGCTTTCTTT. This chain links TRBV4-1 with TRBJ1-1; the match to TRBD1 covers 11 bases. The V gene's germline CDR1 is MGHRA and CDR2 YSYEKL. The CDR3 extends over 15 amino acids. The junction had 2 bases not matched to a gene; V was cut back by 3 bases and J by 2 bases.

CDR3 in amino acids: CASSSNGVGELFF. The DNA of the CDR3 is TGTGCCAGCAGCTCCAACGGTGTCGGGGAGCTGTTTTTT. This sequence joins TRBV14 and TRBJ2-2; D gene ambiguous. The CDR3 length is 13 residues. Per germline, CDR1 SGHDN and CDR2 FVKESK. Trimming stripped 5 bases from V and 7 bases from J, with 11 bases between. Combining the CDR3 with reference TRBV14 and TRBJ2-2 gives the whole variable domain EAGVTQFPSHSVIEKGQTVTLRCDPISGHDNLYWYRRVMGKEIKFLLHFVKESKQDESGMPNNRFLAERTGGTYSTLKVQPAELEDSGVYFCASSSNGVGELFFGEGSRLTVL.

V is TRBV7-2 and J is TRBJ1-5; D gene uncertain. Trimming took off 1 base at V and 1 base at J, with 8 bases between the two ends. The germline CDR1 and CDR2 sequences are SGHTA and FQGNSA. This CDR3 has 15 residues. Here the CDR3 reads CASSLVPRSNQPQHF. CDR3 DNA sequence: TGTGCCAGCAGCTTAGTCCCGAGAAGCAATCAGCCCCAGCATTTT.